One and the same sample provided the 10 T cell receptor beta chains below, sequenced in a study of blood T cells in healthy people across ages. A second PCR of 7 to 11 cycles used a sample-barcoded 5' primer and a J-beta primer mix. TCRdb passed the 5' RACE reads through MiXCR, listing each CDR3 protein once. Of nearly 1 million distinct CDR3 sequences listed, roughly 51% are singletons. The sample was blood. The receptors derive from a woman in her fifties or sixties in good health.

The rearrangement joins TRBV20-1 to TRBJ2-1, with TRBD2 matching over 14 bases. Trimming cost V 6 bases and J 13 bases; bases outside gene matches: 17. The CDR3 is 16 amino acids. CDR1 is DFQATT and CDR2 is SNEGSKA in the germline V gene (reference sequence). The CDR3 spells CSAPGLAGAYSRGQFF. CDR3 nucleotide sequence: TGCAGTGCCCCGGGACTAGCGGGAGCCTACTCCCGGGGACAGTTCTTC.

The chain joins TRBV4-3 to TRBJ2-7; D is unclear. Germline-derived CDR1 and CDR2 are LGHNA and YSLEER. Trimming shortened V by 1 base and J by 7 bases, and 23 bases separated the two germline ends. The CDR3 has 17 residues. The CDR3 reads CASSQGFTASSYNEQYF. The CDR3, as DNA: TGCGCCAGCAGCCAAGGGTTTACAGCCAGTTCCTACAATGAGCAGTACTTC.

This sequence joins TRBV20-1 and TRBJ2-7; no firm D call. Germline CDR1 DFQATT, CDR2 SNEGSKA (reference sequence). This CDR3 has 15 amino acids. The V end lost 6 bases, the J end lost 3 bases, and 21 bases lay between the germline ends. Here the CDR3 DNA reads TGCAGTGCAATAGATTGGGCCCGCAATAACTACGAGCAGTACTTC. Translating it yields CSAIDWARNNYEQYF.

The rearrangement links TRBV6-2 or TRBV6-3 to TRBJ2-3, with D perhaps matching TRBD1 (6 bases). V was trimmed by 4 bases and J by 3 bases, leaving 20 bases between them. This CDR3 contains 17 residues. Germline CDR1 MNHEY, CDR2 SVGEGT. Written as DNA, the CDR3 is TGTGCCAGCAGTTCTGGAACCGCAGGGGTGAGGACAGATACGCAGTATTTT. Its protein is CASSSGTAGVRTDTQYF.

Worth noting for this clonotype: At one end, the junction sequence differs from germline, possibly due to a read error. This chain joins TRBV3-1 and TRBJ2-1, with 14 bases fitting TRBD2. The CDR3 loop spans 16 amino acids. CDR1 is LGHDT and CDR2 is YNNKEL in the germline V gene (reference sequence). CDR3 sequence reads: CASSQSPGLAGGEQFF. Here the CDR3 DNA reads TGTGCCAGCAGCCAAAGCCCCGGACTAGCGGGAGGTGAGCAGTTCTTT.

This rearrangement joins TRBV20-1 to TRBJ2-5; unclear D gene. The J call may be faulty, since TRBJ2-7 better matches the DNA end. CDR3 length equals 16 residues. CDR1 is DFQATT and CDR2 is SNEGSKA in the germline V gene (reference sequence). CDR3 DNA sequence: TGCAGTGCTAGAGATGCCTCGGCCCCGATTGTCCACGAGCAGTACTTC. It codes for CSARDASAPIVHEQYF.

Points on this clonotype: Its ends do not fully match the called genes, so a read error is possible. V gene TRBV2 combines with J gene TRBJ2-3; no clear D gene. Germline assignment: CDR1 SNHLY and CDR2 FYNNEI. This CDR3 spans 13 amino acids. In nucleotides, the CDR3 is TGTGCCAGCACGGTCATGCCCACAGAGACGCAGTATTTT. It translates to CASTVMPTETQYF.

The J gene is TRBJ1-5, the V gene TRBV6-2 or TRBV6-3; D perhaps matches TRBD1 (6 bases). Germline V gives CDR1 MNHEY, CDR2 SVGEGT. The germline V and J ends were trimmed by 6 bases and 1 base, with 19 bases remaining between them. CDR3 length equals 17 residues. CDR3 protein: CASRPSARGQSNQPQHF. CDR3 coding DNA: TGTGCCAGCAGACCGTCAGCCAGGGGTCAGAGCAATCAGCCCCAGCATTTT.

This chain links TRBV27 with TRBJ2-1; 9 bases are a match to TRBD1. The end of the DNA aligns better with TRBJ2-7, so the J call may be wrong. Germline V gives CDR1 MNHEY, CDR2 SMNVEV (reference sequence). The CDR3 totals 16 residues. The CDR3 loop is CASSSRDREKYNEQYF. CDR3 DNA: TGTGCCAGCAGTTCCAGGGACAGGGAGAAATACAATGAGCAGTACTTC.

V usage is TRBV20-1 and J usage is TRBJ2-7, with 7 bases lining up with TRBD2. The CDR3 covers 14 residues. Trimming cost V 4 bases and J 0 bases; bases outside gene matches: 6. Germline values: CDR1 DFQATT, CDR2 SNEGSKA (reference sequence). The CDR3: CSANPPSGSYEQYF. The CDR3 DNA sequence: TGCAGTGCTAACCCCCCTAGCGGCTCCTACGAGCAGTACTTC.